This T cell receptor beta chain was obtained from a study of shared clonotypes between healthy human individuals. As regards this clone: The target antigen is unknown.

The V gene end was trimmed by 6 bases and the J gene end by 1 base; junction bases not matched to a gene: 5. Germline V gene sequence: CDR1 ENHRY, CDR2 SYGVKD. The CDR3 consists of 16 residues. General observations from the study: All-four-donor shared clonotypes had higher generation probabilities than non-shared clonotypes did. For naive CD4 cells, around 5% of clonotypes were shared across a few donors.

Donors were healthy HIV-negative adults without recent acute infections or vaccinations. Negatively enriched CD4+ T cells were divided by CD45RA into naive and memory. Clones were sequenced by immunoSEQ multiplex PCR, and TCRdb holds only the in-frame ones, with some missing. The data hold around 700,000 clones, with around 72% observed a single time. The chain employs TRBV10-3 and TRBJ2-7; 14 nucleotides match TRBD2. The receptor's source is a woman aged 25-40 years in good health. Sequencing was carried out using memory CD4+ T cells sorted from blood. This sample's subset: CD45RA-negative fraction. The CDR3 reads CAISRTSGRTSYEQYF. The CDR3 nucleotides read TGTGCCATCAGCAGGACTAGCGGGAGGACTTCCTACGAGCAGTACTTC.